This entry concerns a single TCR beta chain. Its antigen is still unknown. Unexposed donor CD4+ T cells date from about 2010-2018, before the COVID-19 pandemic. The cells were cultured for about ten days before CD4+ T cells were isolated. These data come from a study of CD4 T cells in relation to SARS-CoV-2 and coronaviruses. CDR3 size: 12 residues. Trimming cost V 6 bases and J 11 bases, with 16 bases left between them. CDR1 is MNHEY and CDR2 is SVGAGI in the germline V gene. The protocol was immunoSEQ multiplex PCR, while the TCRdb copy is restricted to in-frame clones and leaves out a portion. The sample has around 22,000 clones, 75% to 85% seen once; the top ten hold around 12%.

Sequencing used CD4+ T cells from PBMCs, cultured in vitro. V usage is TRBV6-5 and J usage is TRBJ1-1; D may be TRBD1 (6 bases). This receptor was taken from a human donor in good health. DNA of the CDR3: TGTGCCAGCAGCGATCCACAGGGCAGTGCTTTCTTT. Protein sequence: CASSDPQGSAFF.